This TCR beta chain was captured by sequencing in a study of response to subunit inactivated influenza vaccine. A single record per CDR3 protein comes from TCRdb applying MiXCR to the RT-PCR reads. The sample contains approximately 530,000 distinct CDR3 sequences, less than 10% of which appear only once. In regard to this clonotype: Its antigen is not known.

Trimming stripped 6 bases from V and 5 bases from J, with 19 bases between. Germline CDR1 SGHAT, CDR2 FQNNGV. This CDR3 region has 15 residues. Study-wide points: The authors put forward the suggestion that each seasonal influenza vaccination may bring in only a limited number of new T cells.

The sample here was PBMCs from blood, taken 23 months after vaccination. V and J are TRBV11-2 and TRBJ1-2; weak D call: TRBD1 (5 bases). The TCR comes from a man aged 50 to 69 who received an inactivated influenza vaccine. The DNA of the CDR3 is TGTGCCAGCAGTTTGACAGACACTTCTCAATATGGCTACACCTTC. Its protein is CASSLTDTSQYGYTF.